This T cell receptor (beta chain) was documented in a study of blood T cell repertoires in COVID-19. Study as a whole: T cells, B-cell-depleted T cells, or PBMCs provided the cDNA or gDNA that served as material.

Authors' analysis steps: From reference gene primer amplification, estimates of nucleated cell counts were derived. Sequencing was performed with immunoSEQ multiplex PCR; in TCRdb, only in-frame clones are kept and a portion is missing. The V and J calls and clone size come from that table; D and trimming were worked out from the DNA. The data show fewer than 110,000 clones, over 75% seen once. The CDR3 runs 16 residues. CDR1 is SGHDN, CDR2 FVKESK, per germline. Between the trimmed V and J ends, which lost 0 bases and 4 bases, there was a span of 16 bases. This receptor was identified in a woman in her 30s with acute or convalescent COVID-19. Sequencing input: peripheral blood. The chain joins TRBV14 to TRBJ2-7; D not certain. Written as DNA, the CDR3 is TGTGCCAGCAGCCAAGAAATCGGAACGGGTCAGTACGAGCAGTACTTC. Translating it yields CASSQEIGTGQYEQYF.